The 17 T cell receptor beta chains in this list originate from one sample, sequenced in a study of blood T cell repertoires in COVID-19. Using immunoSEQ multiplex PCR, the repertoire was profiled, and TCRdb retains in-frame clones only, with some absent. The table shows approximately 170,000 clones, with more than 70% occurring only once. Sequences were obtained from peripheral blood. The receptor set was obtained from a woman over 75 with active or convalescent COVID-19.

V usage is TRBV7-3 and J usage is TRBJ2-1; 11 bases line up with TRBD2. Germline V CDR1 and CDR2: SGHTA, FQGTGA. The CDR3 is 15 residues long. The junction had 0 bases not matched to a gene; V was cut back by 4 bases and J by 1 base. The CDR3 loop is CASSSSGRSYNEQFF. CDR3 nucleotide sequence: TGTGCCAGCAGCTCTAGCGGGAGGTCCTACAATGAGCAGTTCTTC.

V gene TRBV27 combines with J gene TRBJ2-3; tentative D call: TRBD1 (5 bases). The CDR3 spans 15 residues. Trimming took 5 bases from V and 0 from J, leaving 12 bases between them. The germline gives CDR1 MNHEY, CDR2 SMNVEV (reference sequence). The CDR3 is CASSLDSSSTDTQYF. The CDR3 DNA reads as TGTGCCAGCAGTCTAGACAGTTCTAGCACAGATACGCAGTATTTT.

The chain carries TRBV27 and TRBJ2-1; the D is unclear. V was shortened by 3 bases and J by 8 bases, with 17 bases between the two germline ends. The CDR3 length is 15 residues. The germline gives CDR1 MNHEY, CDR2 SMNVEV (reference sequence). The CDR3: CASSFYAALIDEQFF. The CDR3 DNA follows: TGTGCCAGCAGTTTCTATGCCGCTCTCATCGATGAGCAGTTCTTC.

This clone was detected a few times. The chain joins TRBV30 to TRBJ1-5; perhaps TRBD1 as D (5 bases). There are 15 residues in the CDR3. V was cut by 5 bases and J by 2 bases, with 16 bases left in between. Germline V gene sequence: CDR1 GTSNPN, CDR2 SVGIG (reference sequence). The CDR3 nucleotides read TGTGCCTGGTCCCTCGGGGGTCGGGGCAATCAGCCCCAGCATTTT. Residues: CAWSLGGRGNQPQHF.

A single count supports this clone. The rearrangement uses TRBV7-3 and TRBJ2-1; 9 positions match TRBD2. The CDR3 is made up of 16 amino acids. CDR1 and CDR2 from the germline V gene are SGHTA and FQGTGA. Trimming at V came to 2 bases and at J to 5 bases, leaving 7 bases not matched to a gene. The CDR3 region is CASSLVSGRGDNEQFF. CDR3 bases: TGTGCCAGCAGCTTAGTTAGCGGGAGAGGAGACAATGAGCAGTTCTTC. Complete variable domain (other parts from reference TRBV7-3 and TRBJ2-1): GAGVSQTPSNKVTEKGKYVELRCDPISGHTALYWYRQSLGQGPEFLIYFQGTGAADDSGLPNDRFFAVRPEGSVSTLKIQRTERGDSAVYLCASSLVSGRGDNEQFFGPGTRLTVL.

The rearrangement uses TRBV28 and TRBJ1-2; tentatively, D is TRBD1 (5 bases). Trimming stripped 6 bases from V and 4 bases from J, with 15 bases between. From germline, CDR1 is MDHEN and CDR2 SYDVKM. The CDR3 has 14 amino acids. The CDR3 loop reads CASRGRGGSYGYTF. The CDR3 nucleotides are TGTGCCAGCAGGGGCCGGGGGGGGAGCTATGGCTACACCTTC.

This chain links TRBV7-2 with TRBJ1-2, with 7 bases aligning to TRBD1. With V trimmed by 2 bases and J by 4 bases, 4 bases remained unmatched. Per the germline V gene, CDR1 is SGHTA and CDR2 is FQGNSA. This CDR3 has 14 residues. The CDR3 region is CASSLRGLGYGYTF. In DNA form, the CDR3 reads TGTGCCAGCAGCTTAAGGGGGCTCGGCTATGGCTACACCTTC.

The CDR3 reads CASSWGLVTGELFF. CDR3 DNA sequence: TGTGCCAGCTCCTGGGGACTAGTCACCGGGGAGCTGTTTTTT. The chain carries TRBV27 and TRBJ2-2; 8 bases are shared with TRBD2. CDR1 and CDR2 from the germline V gene are MNHEY and SMNVEV (reference sequence). J was trimmed by 4 bases and V by 8 bases; bases with no gene match: 6. This CDR3 has 14 amino acids.

The V and J genes are TRBV11-2 and TRBJ2-7; possible D gene TRBD1, 6 bases. CDR1 and CDR2 from the germline V gene are SGHAT and FQNNGV. Trimming took 5 bases from V and 7 from J, leaving 24 bases between them. This CDR3 comprises 16 residues. The CDR3, as DNA: TGTGCCAGCAGCGATGATACGGGGACAATCAATAGGGAGCAGTACTTC. Amino acid sequence: CASSDDTGTINREQYF. Together with reference TRBV11-2 and TRBJ2-7, the CDR3 gives the full variable domain: EAGVAQSPRYKIIEKRQSVAFWCNPISGHATLYWYQQILGQGPKLLIQFQNNGVVDDSQLPKDRFSAERLKGVDSTLKIQPAKLEDSAVYLCASSDDTGTINREQYFGPGTRLTVT.

This chain connects TRBV2 to TRBJ2-7; 8 bases are a match to TRBD1. This CDR3 comprises 17 residues. With V trimmed by 5 bases and J by 4 bases, 16 bases remained unmatched. Looked up from germline, CDR1 is SNHLY and CDR2 is FYNNEI. The CDR3 sequence: CASSSRIWTGRTYEQYF. CDR3 nucleotides: TGTGCCAGCAGTTCTAGGATTTGGACAGGGCGAACTTACGAGCAGTACTTC.

This clone was detected only a few times. The rearrangement joins TRBV18 to TRBJ2-7; TRBD1 aligns across 12 bases. The CDR3 is 14 residues long. The trim removed 8 bases at V and 2 bases at J, leaving 4 bases unmatched. CDR1 and CDR2 from the germline V gene are KGHSH and LQKENI. The CDR3 is CASAGTGGAYEQYF. Here the CDR3 DNA reads TGTGCCAGCGCAGGGACAGGGGGCGCCTACGAGCAGTACTTC.

V and J are TRBV5-1 and TRBJ1-1, with D maybe TRBD1 (6 bases). Trimming shortened V by 4 bases and J by 2 bases, and 15 bases separated the two germline ends. This CDR3 comprises 15 residues. The germline V gene encodes CDR1 SGHRS and CDR2 YFSETQ. The CDR3 DNA sequence: TGCGCCAGCAGCACCCGAGGACAGATTAACACTGAAGCTTTCTTT. Translation: CASSTRGQINTEAFF.

CDR3 in DNA: TGCGCCAGCAGCCCCACAGGGGCTAGGGGTGGCTACACCTTC. Residues: CASSPTGARGGYTF. The chain recombines TRBV4-1 with TRBJ1-2; 7 nucleotides agree with TRBD1. CDR1 is MGHRA, CDR2 YSYEKL, per germline. J gave up 7 bases and V 4 bases, and 9 bases lay outside the gene matches. This CDR3 spans 14 amino acids.

This rearrangement joins TRBV12-3 or TRBV12-4 to TRBJ1-2, with TRBD1 matching over 8 bases. This CDR3 region has 13 residues. V was clipped by 5 bases and J by 6 bases; unmatched bases: 5. CDR3 amino acids: CASSHGQGHGYTF. In DNA form, the CDR3 reads TGTGCCAGCAGTCACGGACAGGGCCATGGCTACACCTTC.

V gene TRBV28 combines with J gene TRBJ1-2; 7 nucleotides agree with TRBD1. V lost 3 bases and J lost 8; bases outside the gene matches: 3. Germline V lookup: CDR1 MDHEN, CDR2 SYDVKM. There are 12 residues in the CDR3. The CDR3 here is CASSLTGIGYTF. The CDR3 DNA reads as TGTGCCAGCAGTTTGACAGGGATCGGCTACACCTTC.

CDR3 sequence (DNA): TGTGCCAGCAGGCTCCCGGGACAGGGCTATGGCTACACCTTC. Translation gives CASRLPGQGYGYTF. The V call is TRBV2, the J call TRBJ1-2; 9 bases fit TRBD1. The germline CDR1 and CDR2 sequences are SNHLY and FYNNEI. The CDR3 is made up of 14 amino acids. With V trimmed by 6 bases and J by 4 bases, 6 bases remained unmatched.

The V call is TRBV2, the J call TRBJ1-6; no clear D gene. The CDR3 consists of 14 residues. Trimming took off 1 base at V and 7 bases at J, with 8 bases between the two ends. Germline loops: CDR1 SNHLY, CDR2 FYNNEI. The CDR3, as DNA: TGTGCCAGCAGTGAAGGGCGGAAGAATTCACCCCTCCACTTT. Protein: CASSEGRKNSPLHF.